This TCR beta chain comes out of a study of quantifying T cell responses using KT2 cells. Study context: RNA was reverse transcribed with TCR alpha and beta constant-region primers. Study-wide results and limits: KT2 sequence counts showed saturation when very many KT2 cells were spiked in.

The cDNA 3' end received a ligated oligonucleotide with a UMI. The first PCR ran roughly 4 cycles with an equimolar RC1.1 and RC1.2 beta primer mix. Each CDR3 protein gets one entry after TCRdb re-called the UMI-ligation and nested PCR reads with MiXCR. Of over 55,000 distinct CDR3 sequences listed, approximately 13% are singletons. This CDR3 comprises 14 residues. The V gene's germline CDR1 is SEHNR and CDR2 FQNEAQ (reference sequence). Trimming removed 4 bases at V and 0 bases at J, with 9 bases between. In this sample, this clonotype turned up a few times. Its antigen is undetermined. The receptor was derived from a human donor. This sequence joins TRBV7-9 and TRBJ1-2; maybe TRBD1 (6 bases). The sequencing input was PBMCs spiked with cells of the T cell clone KT2. The CDR3 here is CASSSDRANYGYTF. CDR3 coding DNA: TGTGCCAGCAGCTCGGACAGAGCTAACTATGGCTACACCTTC.